Listed here is a single T cell receptor beta chain. The sample is drawn from a study of blood T cell repertoires in COVID-19. Study overall: Sample material is recorded as cDNA or gDNA derived from T cells, B-cell-depleted T cells, or PBMCs.

Using immunoSEQ multiplex PCR, the repertoire was profiled, and TCRdb retains in-frame clones only, with some absent. Of a few hundred thousand clones in the sample, around 84% are singletons; the top ten hold around 5%. V lost 6 bases to trimming and J lost 5 bases; unmatched junction nucleotides: 5. CDR3 length: 13 residues. CDR1 is MRHNA and CDR2 is SNTAGT in the germline V gene. The genes are TRBV6-4 and TRBJ2-3, with 7 bases fitting TRBD2. This TCR was sampled from a middle-aged man who had been exposed to COVID-19. The material sequenced was PBMCs or T cells enriched from blood (not recorded which). This CDR3 reads CASRGLGEDTQYF. Here the CDR3 DNA reads TGTGCCAGCAGAGGACTAGGCGAAGATACGCAGTATTTT.